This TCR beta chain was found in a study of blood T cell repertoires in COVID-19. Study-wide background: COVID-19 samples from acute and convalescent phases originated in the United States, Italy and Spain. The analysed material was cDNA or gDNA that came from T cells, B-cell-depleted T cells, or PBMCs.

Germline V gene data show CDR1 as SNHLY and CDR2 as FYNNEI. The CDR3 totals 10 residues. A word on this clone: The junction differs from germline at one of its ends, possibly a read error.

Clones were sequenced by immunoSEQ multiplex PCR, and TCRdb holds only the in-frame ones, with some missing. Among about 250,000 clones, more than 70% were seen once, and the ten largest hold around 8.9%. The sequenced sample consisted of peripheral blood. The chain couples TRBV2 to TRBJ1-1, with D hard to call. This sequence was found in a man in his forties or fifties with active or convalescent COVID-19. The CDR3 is CASRDDGKRF. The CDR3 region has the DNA TGTGCCAGCAGGGATGACGGGAAAAGGTTT.